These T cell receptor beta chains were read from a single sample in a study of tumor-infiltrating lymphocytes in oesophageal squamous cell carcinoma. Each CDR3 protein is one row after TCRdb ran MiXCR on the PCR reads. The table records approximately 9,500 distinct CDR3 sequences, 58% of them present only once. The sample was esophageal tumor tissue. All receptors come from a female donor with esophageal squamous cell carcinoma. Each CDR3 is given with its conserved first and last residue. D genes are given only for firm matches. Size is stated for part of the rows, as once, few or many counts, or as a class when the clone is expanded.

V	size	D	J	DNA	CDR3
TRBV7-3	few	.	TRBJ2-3	TGTGCCAGCAGCTTTTCGGGGTTGGATACGCAGTATTTT	CASSFSGLDTQYF
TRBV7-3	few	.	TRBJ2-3	TGTGCCAGCAGCTCTCCCAACTCGAGGGGACATTTCGCAGATACGCAGTATTTT	CASSSPNSRGHFADTQYF
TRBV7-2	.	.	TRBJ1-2	TGTGCCAGCAGCTTTGGGACACGGTCCTATGGCTACACCTTC	CASSFGTRSYGYTF
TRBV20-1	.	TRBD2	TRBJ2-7	TGCAGTGCTAGGCTAAGACTAGCAACAGATACGCAGTACTTC	CSARLRLATDTQYF
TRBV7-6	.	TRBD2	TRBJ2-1	TGTGCCAGCAGCGAACTAGCGGGAGGGCTGAATGAGCAGTTCTTC	CASSELAGGLNEQFF
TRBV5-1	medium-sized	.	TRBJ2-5	TGCGCCAGCAGCTTGGAAGTATCGGGCAGACCCCAAGAGACCCAGTACTTC	CASSLEVSGRPQETQYF
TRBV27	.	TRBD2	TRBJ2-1	TGTGCCACCTACCTAGCGGGGGGTGACAATGAGCAGTTCTTC	CATYLAGGDNEQFF
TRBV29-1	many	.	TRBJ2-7	TGCAGCGTTGTTCCCGGACTCTTAGCGACCGAGCAGTACTTC	CSVVPGLLATEQYF
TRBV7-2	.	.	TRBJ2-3	TGTGCCAGCAGCTTAAGGTCCCCGGGGCAGGGGATAATAGATACGCAGTATTTT	CASSLRSPGQGIIDTQYF
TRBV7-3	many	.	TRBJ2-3	TGTGCCAGCAGCCCGTCCTACCTAGGCACAGATACGCAGTATTTT	CASSPSYLGTDTQYF
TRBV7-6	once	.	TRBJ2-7	TGTGCCAGCAGCTTAGGTGGAGGGTTGGACGAGCAGTACTTC	CASSLGGGLDEQYF
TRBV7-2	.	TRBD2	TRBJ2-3	TGTGCCAGCAGCCGACTAGCGGGATCTGATACGCAGTATTTT	CASSRLAGSDTQYF
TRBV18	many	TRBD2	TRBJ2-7	TGTGCCAGCTCGGGGACTAGCGGGAGCCACGAGCAGTACTTC	CASSGTSGSHEQYF
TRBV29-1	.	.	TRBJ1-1	TGCAGCGTTGGAAAGGGTTTCACTGAAGCTTTCTTT	CSVGKGFTEAFF
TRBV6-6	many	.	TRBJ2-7	TGTGCCAGCAGCTTACTTTCCGGGACGCACTACGAGCAGTACTTC	CASSLLSGTHYEQYF
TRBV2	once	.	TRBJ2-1	TGTGCCAGCAGTGTAAACTCTCGTAGCTCCTACAATGAGCAGTTCTTC	CASSVNSRSSYNEQFF
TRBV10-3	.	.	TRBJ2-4	TGTGCCATCAGATCTACTTTGGCCAAAAACATTCAGTACTTC	CAIRSTLAKNIQYF
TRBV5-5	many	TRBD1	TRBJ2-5	TGTGCCAGCAGTCAAAAGACAGGGGGAGGAGGAGAGACCCAGTACTTC	CASSQKTGGGGETQYF
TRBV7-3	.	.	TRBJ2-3	TGTGCCAGCAGCCTATTGGGGGTTCAGCGGGCCCGCACAGATACGCAGTATTTT	CASSLLGVQRARTDTQYF
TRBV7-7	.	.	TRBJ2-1	TGTGCTAGCAGCTTATTCCCCGGGTACTATGAGCAGTTCTTC	CASSLFPGYYEQFF
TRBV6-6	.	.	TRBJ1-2	TGTGCCAGCAGTTACCTCGCAGGGTCCTATGGCTACACCTTC	CASSYLAGSYGYTF
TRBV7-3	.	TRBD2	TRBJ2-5	TGTGCCAGCAGCGTTCTAGCGGGGGGCAACAATGAGCAGTACTTC	CASSVLAGGNNEQYF
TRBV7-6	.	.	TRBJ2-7	TGTGCCAGCAGCTTACCCGACAGTTACGAGCAGTACTTC	CASSLPDSYEQYF
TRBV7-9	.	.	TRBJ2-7	TGTGCCAGCAGCCGCCTAGGGCAGCTGACCTACAATGAGCAGTACTTC	CASSRLGQLTYNEQYF
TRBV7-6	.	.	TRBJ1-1	TGTGCCAGCAGCCCCGGACAGCTGAACACTGAAGCTTTCTTT	CASSPGQLNTEAFF
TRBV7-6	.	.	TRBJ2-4	TGTGCCAGCAGCTTAGACCCGGCGATAGCCAAAAACATTCAGTACTTC	CASSLDPAIAKNIQYF
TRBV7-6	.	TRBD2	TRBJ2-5	TGTGCCAGCAGCACAGGGGCTAGCGGGAGTAAGACCCAGTACTTC	CASSTGASGSKTQYF
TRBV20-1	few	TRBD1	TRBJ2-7	TGCAGTGCTCCGGGGACAGAGACCTACGAGCAGTACTTC	CSAPGTETYEQYF
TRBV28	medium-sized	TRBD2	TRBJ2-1	TGTGCCAGCAGTTTTTTACTAGCGGGGAACAATGAGCAGTTCTTC	CASSFLLAGNNEQFF
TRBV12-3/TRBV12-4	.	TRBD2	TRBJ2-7	TGTGCCAGCAGTTCCCACGGGACTAGCGGGAGCTACGAGCAGTACTTC	CASSSHGTSGSYEQYF
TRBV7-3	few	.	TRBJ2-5	TGTGCCAGCAGCCGCGGGTCGGGGATGGGCCAAGAGACCCAGTACTTC	CASSRGSGMGQETQYF
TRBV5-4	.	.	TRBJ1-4	TGTGCCAGCAGCTTGTCCAGGGAAGGTGAAAAACTGTTTTTT	CASSLSREGEKLFF
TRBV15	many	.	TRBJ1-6	TGTGCCACCAGCAGAGATCGGGGGTCACCCCTCCACTTT	CATSRDRGSPLHF
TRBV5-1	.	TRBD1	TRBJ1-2	TGCGCCAGCACACCCGGACAGGGAGGCTATGGCTACACCTTC	CASTPGQGGYGYTF
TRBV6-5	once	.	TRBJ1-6	TGTGCCAGCAGTTACTCGACGGCGAATTCACCCCTCCACTTT	CASSYSTANSPLHF
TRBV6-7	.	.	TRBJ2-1	TGTGCCAGCAGTTACTGGCCAGGGCTCTACAATGAGCAGTTCTTC	CASSYWPGLYNEQFF
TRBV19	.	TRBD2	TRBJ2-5	TGTGCCAGTAGTACGGGACTAGCGGGAGGAGAGACCCAGTACTTC	CASSTGLAGGETQYF
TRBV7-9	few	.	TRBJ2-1	TGTGCCAGCAGCTTTTCGGGACTCAGGAATGAGCAGTTCTTC	CASSFSGLRNEQFF
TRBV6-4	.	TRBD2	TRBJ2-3	TGTGCCAGCAGTGTGGTAGCGGGAGGCACAGATACGCAGTATTTT	CASSVVAGGTDTQYF
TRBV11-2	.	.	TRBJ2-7	TGTGCCAGCAGCTTAGCGGGGGTCGACGAGCAGTACTTC	CASSLAGVDEQYF
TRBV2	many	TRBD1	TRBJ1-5	TGTGCCAGCAGTCTGGCGGACAGGGGTAATCAGCCCCAGCATTTT	CASSLADRGNQPQHF
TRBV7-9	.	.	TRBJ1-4	TGTGCCAGCAGCTCCGGGCCATCTGGGGCAGAAAAACTGTTTTTT	CASSSGPSGAEKLFF
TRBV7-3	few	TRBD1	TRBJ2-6	TGTGCCAGCAGCTTAACGTCCGGGACAGGGGGAAGTGGCCTGACTTTC	CASSLTSGTGGSGLTF
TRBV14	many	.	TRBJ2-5	TGTGCCAGCAGCCAATACAGTCCGTACCAAGAGACCCAGTACTTC	CASSQYSPYQETQYF
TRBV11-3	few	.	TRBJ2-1	TGTGCCAGCAGCTTGCGCGTCGGGTTACGGCACAATGAGCAGTTCTTC	CASSLRVGLRHNEQFF
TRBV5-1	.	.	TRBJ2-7	TGCGCCAGCAGCTTACAAAGGTCTTACGAGCAGTACTTC	CASSLQRSYEQYF
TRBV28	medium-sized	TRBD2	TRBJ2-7	TGTGCCAGCAGTCCCTCGGGGAGGGGCCGGGACTACCTCGTGCAGTACTTC	CASSPSGRGRDYLVQYF
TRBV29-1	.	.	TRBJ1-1	TGCAGCGCCCGAACAGGGTACGCCCACACTGAAGCTTTCTTT	CSARTGYAHTEAFF
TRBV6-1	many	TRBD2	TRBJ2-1	TGTGCCAGCGGCCCCCGTGGGGGGAGCGGGATCCGTGAGCAGTTCTTC	CASGPRGGSGIREQFF
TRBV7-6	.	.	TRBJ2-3	TGTGCCAGCAGCCGCTCCGGGTCGGGGCTCGATACGCAGTATTTT	CASSRSGSGLDTQYF
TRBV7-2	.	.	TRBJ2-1	TGTGCCAGCAGCTTACAGGTGCGGGATGAGCAGTTCTTC	CASSLQVRDEQFF
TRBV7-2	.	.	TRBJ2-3	TGTGCCAGCAGCTTAATGGACTACACAGATACGCAGTATTTT	CASSLMDYTDTQYF
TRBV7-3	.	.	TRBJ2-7	TGTGCCAGCAGCTTAGGTACGGGGTACGAGCAGTACTTC	CASSLGTGYEQYF
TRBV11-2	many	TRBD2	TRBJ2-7	TGTGCCAGCACCGAGGGACTAACAAACCTCTACGAGCAGTACTTC	CASTEGLTNLYEQYF